The T cell receptor beta chain described here comes from a study of tumor and adjacent non-tumor tissue in lung cancer. RNA was extracted from bulk tissue without any cell sorting. Three rounds of nested PCR, following a modified ARM-PCR protocol, produced the TCRbeta library. TCRdb re-called the multiplex PCR reads with MiXCR, one entry per CDR3 protein. The sample has about 120,000 distinct CDR3 sequences, approximately 84% seen once. Germline V gives CDR1 MNHEY, CDR2 SVGAGI. The CDR3 extends over 18 amino acids. Losses at the gene ends were 11 bases for V and 6 bases for J; bases not matched to a gene: 26. This clonotype occurred a few times.

The chain uses TRBV6-5 and TRBJ2-7; 9 bases agree with TRBD2. The sequenced sample consisted of lung tumor tissue. The source is a man between 65 and 85 years old with non-small cell lung cancer. This CDR3 is CAGSYSGLAGPPGSEQYF. The CDR3 nucleotides read TGTGCCGGTAGTTACTCTGGGCTAGCGGGACCCCCAGGGTCCGAGCAGTACTTC.